This entry concerns a single TCR beta chain. The table lists this clone with a few counts. The antigen this receptor binds is unknown. No per-base quality is available; no much larger clone lies one base away. The data originate from a study of cytomegalovirus exposure and HLA in healthy donors (dated by TCRdb to 2017 to 2019). In terms of the full investigation: An earlier analysis of some 600 of the donors reported roughly 300 Gb of sequence data and around 110 million unique TCR beta sequences obtained from around 170 million T cells. Among some 400 genotyped donors of the cohort, an average of around 240,000 unique TCR beta nucleotide sequences were sequenced per donor, around 20% of them non-productive. An earlier analysis of fewer than 750 of the donors used high-throughput TCR beta sequencing to judge whether each TCR beta V gene segment behaved as functional or pseudogenic. In addition to the first cohort of approximately 650 subjects, a separate validation cohort of under 150 different subjects was used. The study profiled the T cell repertoires of around 700 subjects by immunosequencing and related them to cytomegalovirus serostatus. All discovery cohort repertoires had been generated using a single sequencing platform. Alongside the repertoire data, information on donor age, sex, ethnicity and CMV serostatus was compiled. The study combined high-throughput TCR immunosequencing, statistical association of individual TCRs with disease status, and machine learning to predict cytomegalovirus infection status. An early release covering approximately 600 HLA-typed donors comprised about 320 gigabases of sequencing data and some 79 million unique TCR sequences. The number of typed donors differed by locus: about 620-640 for A, B, C, DRB1 and DQB1; some 500 for DQA1; 606 for DPA1; and some 470 for DPB1. Of the approximately 370 genotyped donors, 81% were placed in the genetic ancestry cluster associated with self-reported Caucasian donors. The later analysis used no new phenotypic data to find candidate immune exposures, relying instead on TCR beta sequences and their occurrence across donors. Class I and class II HLA loci were covered by the typing at four-digit resolution. Several DR-DQ haplotypes were treated as single units for association and clustering because of strong linkage in the cohort. In a later analysis, previously published TCR beta repertoires from 666 donors were re-analyzed and high-resolution HLA genotyping was added so that TCR occurrence patterns could be studied. The study aimed to test whether cataloging public T cell receptors could reveal signatures of past pathogen exposure. In a later genetic analysis, genome-wide SNP genotypes for about 55% of the roughly 670 donors were used, and that subset was treated as a discovery cohort.

General study outcomes and caveats: While some public TCRs were present in many individuals, most TCR sequences turned up only very rarely across donors. Roughly uniform sequencing depth across donors was assumed in presence/absence analyses, although this assumption may not hold. This cohort had only TCR beta chains sequenced, and the lack of alpha or paired-chain data limited which features could be detected. The authors suggested that the approach could potentially be generalized to other disease states and immunological phenotypes. Specific HLA alleles were associated with 15,000 to 20,000 TCR beta sequences at a false discovery rate of 0.05 in a later analysis. Because HLA typing was unavailable for some donors at each locus, only the typed subset was used in association tests. Assigning TCR associations to individual alleles was difficult when HLA alleles, especially DR and DQ, strongly co-occurred. Linkage disequilibrium might explain the correlated functional status among segregating V segments, but an unknown experimental factor could not be excluded. The classifier was reported to diagnose cytomegalovirus status with high specificity and sensitivity in both the original and validation cohorts. A few of the identified cytomegalovirus-associated TCR beta chains were confirmed in vitro to be specific for cytomegalovirus antigens. A later genetic analysis reported fewer N-insertions in productive TCRs among donors in an Asian-associated ancestry cluster than the approximately 700-donor mean. The only immune exposure information available for the cohort was CMV serostatus. A cluster of highly shared sequence variants was judged likely to be a technical artifact of the sequencing pipeline. A further reported finding was that TCR beta sequences accurately predicted the HLA-A and HLA-B alleles for most subjects in the first cohort. In a later analysis, HLA-associated TCR beta chains showed more clonal expansion and lower generation probabilities than non-associated chains that were equally common. According to a later analysis, TCR association rates differed among HLA loci, with DRB1 alleles showing the most associated TCRs and HLA-C alleles showing the fewest. According to a later analysis, parvovirus B19, influenza, CMV and Epstein-Barr virus appeared linked to several top co-occurrence clusters. Some IMGT-functional V segments, including TRBV6-2 and TRBV6-3, could not be told apart with the 87-base-pair reads, so those segments were excluded. In an earlier analysis of fewer than 750 of the donors, most TCR beta V segments were observed in productive rearrangements about 87% or about 30% of the time, broadly matching IMGT annotations. In a later analysis, most CMV-associated TCR beta chains were found to appear HLA-restricted, with HLA associations seemingly driven largely by CMV exposure. The study listed 170 or so TCR beta chains as associated with cytomegalovirus. Seventeen rarely observed V segments, including chromosome 9 orphons, were excluded from the earlier analysis of some 590 of the donors because counts were too low. In a later genetic analysis, a missense DCLRE1C variant was associated with V-gene and J-gene trimming of TCR beta chains, and the association was replicated in an independent cohort.

The cohort consisted of hundreds of healthy bone marrow donors. Cohort members were all nominally healthy when sampled, although unrecorded immune exposures were likely present. The donor was CMV seronegative and belonged to the group of several hundred seronegative cohort members. A peripheral blood sample was provided by each donor, and peripheral blood mononuclear cells were used for TCR beta sequencing. The Qiagen DNeasy Blood Extraction Kit was used to extract genomic DNA from the blood cell samples. The library was obtained by the immunoSEQ multiplex PCR assay. The multiplex PCR relied on a mix of 60 forward primers for TCR Vbeta segments and 13 reverse primers for TCR Jbeta segments. The CDR3 region of rearranged TCR beta genes was amplified from genomic DNA with a multiplex PCR assay. Amplified TCR beta libraries were sequenced as 87-base-pair reads on the Illumina HiSeq System. Per the authors' processing: A later analysis counted 65 million to 90 million unique TCR beta chains across the approximately 700 repertoires, and 10 million to 12 million of these chains were shared by at least two donors. Raw reads were error-corrected and collapsed into unique sequences by a nearest-neighbor algorithm in which closely related sequences were merged to remove PCR and sequencing errors. Alignment of CDR3 sequences to IMGT reference sequences was used to assign V, D and J gene segments. Each retained sequence needed at least a six-nucleotide match to both a V gene segment and a J gene segment. Rearrangements were called productive when the CDR3 lacked stop codons and stayed in frame with V and J; all others were non-productive. Following IMGT convention, CDR3 was defined as the stretch from the second conserved V-encoded cysteine up to the conserved J-encoded phenylalanine. Sequences without an unambiguous match to a single V gene segment were excluded from the earlier analysis of a few hundred of the donors. In an earlier analysis of several hundred of the donors, V segments were called functional above 56.7% productive rearrangements and were called segregating when the between-donor standard deviation exceeded 5%. A statistical classification framework was developed to diagnose cytomegalovirus status using the catalog of TCR beta chain sequences. V and J gene assignment, in a later analysis, came from comparing TCR nucleotide sequences with IMGT/GENE-DB human TR gene sequences. Using the TCRdist pipeline, a later analysis assigned CDR3 sequences along with most-parsimonious VDJ recombination scenarios. In a later analysis, each TCR beta chain was defined by its CDR3 amino acid sequence together with its V-gene family, and reads without a unique V-gene family were excluded. As a way to deal with suspected cross-contamination and a sequencing artifact, a later analysis dropped 450 to 700 nucleotide sequences that were highly shared and had low generation probability. In a later analysis, a clonal expansion index for each public chain was calculated from normalized within-repertoire ranks of inferred template counts. Generation probabilities in a later analysis came from a VDJ recombination model fitted to out-of-frame rearrangements, and those results were checked against IGoR. In a later analysis, hypergeometric tests were used to score TCR-TCR, TCR-HLA and TCR-CMV co-occurrence, with a repertoire-size bias correction applied to TCR pairs. To estimate false discovery rates, a later analysis permuted the HLA or CMV assignments 20 times. In a later analysis, co-occurring TCRs were grouped using DBSCAN, with TCRdist sequence similarity added in when clustering inside HLA-allele-positive subsets. Repertoires with fewer than 30,000 or more than 120,000 public chains, plus five repertoires with anomalous nucleotide sharing, were excluded from co-occurrence clustering. TCRdb stores this immuneACCESS table with in-frame sequences only. Part of the clones is absent; in the studies checked, under half of the shortfall reflects unresolved V genes, and no reason is known for the rest. V, J and clone size derive from that table, while D and trimming were established from the DNA sequence. This sample holds more than 85,000 clones; 69% were observed only once. The ten largest make up 0.95% to 1.5% of the sample.

The CDR3, cysteine through phenylalanine, is 14 amino acids long. The read is trimmed to its CDR3 DNA, 42 bases read in frame from base 1. The germline V end is reduced by 6 bases and the J end by 11 bases; junction bases left unmatched: 10. The CDR1 and CDR2 encoded by the germline V gene are MDHEN and SYDVKM. Recombination joined TRBV28 with TRBJ1-5, with 10 central nucleotides matching TRBD1. The origin of this receptor is a female donor in good health and CMV-seronegative. The sequenced material came from PBMCs. The CDR3 is CASRSGQGERAQHF. The DNA sequence reads TGTGCCAGCAGGTCTGGACAGGGGGAAAGGGCCCAGCATTTT.